This TCR beta chain was found in a study of blood T cell repertoires in COVID-19. Study as a whole: Acute and convalescent COVID-19 samples came from the United States, Italy and Spain.

As originally analysed: Amplification of reference gene primers was used by the study to estimate nucleated cell counts. Profiled with immunoSEQ multiplex PCR; TCRdb holds only in-frame clones, not every one. V and J calls and clone size are given by that table; D and trimming were obtained from the DNA. The sample holds 90,000 to 120,000 clones, 60% to 85% seen once. V was shortened by 5 bases and J by 7 bases, with 17 bases between the two germline ends. The CDR3 length is 15 residues. Per the germline V gene, CDR1 is LNHDA and CDR2 is SQIVND (reference sequence). The chain has TRBV19 and TRBJ1-4; no clear D. The specimen sequenced was peripheral blood. The sequence was collected from a man aged 65 to 79 with acute or convalescent COVID-19. The CDR3 DNA reads TGTGCCAGTAGTTTCTCCGGACTTACCTCTGAAAAACTGTTTTTT. Its translation is CASSFSGLTSEKLFF.